The subject of this entry is one TCR beta chain. The data originate from a study of cytomegalovirus exposure and HLA in healthy donors. PCR employed 60 Vbeta and 13 Jbeta primers. Here immunoSEQ multiplex PCR was the method, and the copy in TCRdb shows in-frame clones only, minus some. The sample has roughly 180,000 clones, roughly three quarters seen once. Germline V gene data show CDR1 as ENHRY and CDR2 as SYGVKD. CDR3 length: 16 residues. Trimming shortened V by 3 bases and J by 2 bases, and 17 bases separated the two germline ends. The sample taken for sequencing was PBMCs. The receptor comes from a woman in her twenties or thirties in good health and CMV-seropositive. This chain joins TRBV10-3 and TRBJ2-7; D might be TRBD2 (6 bases). The DNA of the CDR3 is TGTGCCATCAGTGACCGGGACTCAGGGCGCACCTACGAGCAGTACTTC. Encoded protein: CAISDRDSGRTYEQYF.